Each of the 20 T cell receptor beta chains below was sequenced from the same sample in a study of blood T cell repertoires in COVID-19. Sequencing used immunoSEQ multiplex PCR; TCRdb keeps in-frame clones, though not all of them. Of under 90,000 clones listed, roughly 83% are singletons. Input material: peripheral blood. These receptor sequences come from a man older than 75 with acute or convalescent COVID-19.

The rearrangement uses TRBV5-1 and TRBJ2-2; the D gene is possibly TRBD1 (6 bases). This CDR3 contains 16 residues. Trimming left V 0 bases short and J 1 base short, with 10 bases between. Per the germline V gene, CDR1 is SGHRS and CDR2 is YFSETQ. This CDR3 reads CASSLADSQNTGELFF. The DNA of the CDR3 is TGCGCCAGCAGCTTGGCGGACAGCCAGAACACCGGGGAGCTGTTTTTT.

CDR3 DNA sequence: TGCAGCGTTGAAAGGGGACAGGGGTTCACTGAAGCTTTCTTT. Protein: CSVERGQGFTEAFF. The chain links TRBV29-1 to TRBJ1-1, with 10 bases matching TRBD1. J lost 4 bases, V lost 2 bases, and 4 bases had no gene match. The germline CDR1 and CDR2 sequences are SQVTM and ANQGSEA. CDR3 length equals 14 residues. The entire variable domain, with the rest obtained from reference TRBV29-1 and TRBJ1-1, is as follows: SAVISQKPSRDICQRGTSLTIQCQVDSQVTMMFWYRQQPGQSLTLIATANQGSEATYESGFVIDKFPISRPNLTFSTLTVSNMSPEDSSIYLCSVERGQGFTEAFFGQGTRLTVV.

The V and J genes are TRBV6-4 and TRBJ1-6; D gene unclear. The length of the CDR3 is 15 residues. V lost 2 bases and J lost 0, with 5 bases in between. CDR1 is MRHNA, CDR2 SNTAGT, per germline. As DNA, the CDR3 is TGTGCCAGCAGTGACGGGAGCTCCTATAATTCACCCCTCCACTTT. Protein product: CASSDGSSYNSPLHF.

This rearrangement joins TRBV2 to TRBJ1-1; D gene unclear. The CDR3 covers 11 residues. Deletions cut 2 bases from V and 10 bases from J, with 8 bases between. Germline V gene data show CDR1 as SNHLY and CDR2 as FYNNEI. DNA of the CDR3: TGTGCCAGCAGTGAAAGGCCTAGAGCTTTCTTT. This codes for CASSERPRAFF.

This chain uses TRBV6-1 with TRBJ1-6; D is ambiguous. The germline V and J ends were trimmed by 3 bases and 11 bases, with 11 bases remaining between them. Germline-derived CDR1 and CDR2 are MNHNS and SASEGT. CDR3 length: 13 amino acids. CDR3 loop: CASSDRPGAPLHF. CDR3 in DNA: TGTGCCAGCAGTGATCGGCCGGGTGCACCCCTCCACTTT.

The chain is built from TRBV23-1 and TRBJ2-1; TRBD2 might be the D (5 bases). TRBV23-1 is reported as an ORF; its role is uncertain. CDR3 length: 14 amino acids. V lost 3 bases and J lost 7, with 13 bases in between. The CDR3 region has the DNA TGCGCCAGCAGTCACCTCGCTAGCACGAATGAGCAGTTCTTC. This codes for CASSHLASTNEQFF.

The chain couples TRBV19 to TRBJ1-2; tentative D call: TRBD1 (5 bases). The length of the CDR3 is 14 residues. Germline V CDR1 and CDR2: LNHDA, SQIVND (reference sequence). The V end lost 4 bases, the J end lost 1 base, and 10 bases lay between the germline ends. The CDR3 DNA reads TGTGCCAGTAGTAAGCCCGGGGGTAACTATGGCTACACCTTC. Its protein is CASSKPGGNYGYTF.

The rearrangement uses TRBV28 and TRBJ2-7, with D perhaps matching TRBD1 (5 bases). Germline lookup yields CDR1 MDHEN and CDR2 SYDVKM. Deletions cut 10 bases from V and 5 bases from J, with 12 bases between. The CDR3 covers 11 residues. CDR3 DNA: TGTGCCACCTCTATCAGGGACGAGCAGTACTTC. Its translation: CATSIRDEQYF.

The chain recombines TRBV18 with TRBJ1-1; TRBD1 is a possible D gene (6 bases). Germline V CDR1 and CDR2: KGHSH, LQKENI. The CDR3 runs 13 residues. The V end was cut by 8 bases, the J end by 6 bases, with 16 bases between. CDR3 sequence (DNA): TGTGCCAGCGCAGAGGCAGGGGTCCCTGAAGCTTTCTTT. Protein: CASAEAGVPEAFF.

This rearrangement joins TRBV11-2 to TRBJ2-3; 7 positions match TRBD2. This CDR3 is 14 amino acids long. V dropped 3 bases and J dropped 3; count of bases not matched to a gene: 3. CDR1 and CDR2 (germline): SGHAT, FQNNGV. CDR3 residues: CASSFRGGTDTQYF. The CDR3 DNA reads as TGTGCCAGCAGCTTCCGCGGGGGAACAGATACGCAGTATTTT.

V and J are TRBV5-1 and TRBJ1-2, with 9 nucleotides matching TRBD1. Germline lookup yields CDR1 SGHRS and CDR2 YFSETQ. This CDR3 is built from 15 residues. Germline trimming cut 5 bases from V and 4 bases from J; bases unmatched to any gene: 9. The chain's CDR3 is CASRPSRDRVYGYTF. CDR3 DNA sequence: TGCGCCAGCAGACCCTCTCGGGACAGGGTCTATGGCTACACCTTC.

This sequence joins TRBV7-2 and TRBJ2-7; maybe TRBD1 (6 bases). Trimming removed 7 bases from V and 7 bases from J, with 14 bases in between. Per the germline V gene, CDR1 is SGHTA and CDR2 is FQGNSA. This CDR3 is 12 amino acids long. In DNA, the CDR3 is TGTGCCAGCAACCTTCGAGGGGGAGAGCAGTACTTC. It yields the protein CASNLRGGEQYF.

CDR3 region: CASSMDRGASGYTF. The CDR3 DNA follows: TGTGCCAGCAGCATGGACAGGGGTGCGAGCGGCTACACCTTC. This chain links TRBV5-4 with TRBJ1-2; TRBD1 matches 9 bases. This CDR3 has 14 amino acids. CDR1 and CDR2 from the germline V gene are SGHNT and YYREEE (reference sequence). Trimming took 4 bases from V and 8 from J; bases not matched to a gene: 9.

The J gene is TRBJ1-1, the V gene TRBV30; 7 nucleotides agree with TRBD1. Per the germline V gene, CDR1 is GTSNPN and CDR2 is SVGIG (reference sequence). The CDR3 runs 12 residues. Germline trimming cut 8 bases from V and 11 bases from J; bases unmatched to any gene: 14. The CDR3 DNA sequence: TGTGCCCTCGAGATAGGGGGCGTAAGGGCTTTCTTT. Its protein is CALEIGGVRAFF.

This clone was picked up one time. The CDR3 reads CASTGLANTGELFF. The CDR3 DNA reads TGTGCCAGCACGGGACTAGCGAACACCGGGGAGCTGTTTTTT. J is TRBJ2-2 and V is TRBV28, with 8 positions matching TRBD2. CDR1 is MDHEN, CDR2 SYDVKM, per germline. The CDR3 consists of 14 residues. J lost 0 bases, V lost 7 bases, and 1 base had no gene match.

The chain employs TRBV6-2 or TRBV6-3 and TRBJ2-3, with 7 bases lining up with TRBD1. Trimming removed 6 bases from V and 1 base from J; junction bases left unmatched: 7. The CDR3 sequence is 15 residues long. The V gene's germline CDR1 is MNHEY and CDR2 SVGEGT. The CDR3: CASSPDRAGTDTQYF. DNA for the CDR3: TGTGCCAGCAGCCCCGACAGGGCGGGCACAGATACGCAGTATTTT.

The J gene is TRBJ1-1, the V gene TRBV6-5; TRBD1 aligns across 8 bases. The junction had 5 bases not matched to a gene; V was cut back by 6 bases and J by 2 bases. Looked up from germline, CDR1 is MNHEY and CDR2 is SVGAGI. The CDR3 length is 14 residues. The CDR3 nucleotides read TGTGCCAGCAGGGACAGGGACTTAAACACTGAAGCTTTCTTT. Translation gives CASRDRDLNTEAFF.

In this sample, this clone turned up a few times. The CDR3 nucleotides read TGTGCCAGCAGACACCAGGGAGGGACTAATGAAAAACTGTTTTTT. Translated, it gives CASRHQGGTNEKLFF. The chain joins TRBV28 to TRBJ1-4; tentatively, D is TRBD1 (5 bases). CDR3 length: 15 amino acids. The V gene's germline CDR1 is MDHEN and CDR2 SYDVKM. V was cut by 6 bases and J by 2 bases, with 13 bases left in between.

This clone was recorded a few times. The chain couples TRBV27 to TRBJ1-1; D not certain. CDR1 and CDR2 (germline): MNHEY, SMNVEV (reference sequence). The CDR3 covers 13 residues. V lost 4 bases and J lost 2, with 8 bases in between. The CDR3 protein is CASSSLLNTEAFF. The CDR3 bases are TGTGCCAGCAGTTCCCTCCTAAACACTGAAGCTTTCTTT.

The chain employs TRBV18 and TRBJ1-4, with D tentatively TRBD1 (5 bases). The V end lost 3 bases, the J end lost 7 bases, and 15 bases lay between the germline ends. Per the germline V gene, CDR1 is KGHSH and CDR2 is LQKENI. The CDR3 has 15 residues. The CDR3 sequence is CASSPLSEGLEKLFF. For the CDR3, the DNA is TGTGCCAGCTCACCTCTATCGGAGGGACTTGAAAAACTGTTTTTT. Together with reference TRBV18 and TRBJ1-4, the CDR3 gives the full variable domain: NAGVMQNPRHLVRRRGQEARLRCSPMKGHSHVYWYRQLPEEGLKFMVYLQKENIIDESGMPKERFSAEFPKEGPSILRIQQVVRGDSAAYFCASSPLSEGLEKLFFGSGTQLSVL.